This T cell receptor (beta chain) was captured in a study of cytomegalovirus exposure and HLA in healthy donors. To note about this clone: Distinct nucleotide sequences in the sample also encode this CDR3.

CDR3 size: 14 residues. Germline CDR1 and CDR2: SNHLY and FYNNEI. With V trimmed by 4 bases and J by 8 bases, 5 bases remained unmatched. Both 60 Vbeta primers and 13 Jbeta primers went into the PCR. The method was immunoSEQ multiplex PCR; TCRdb's version includes in-frame clones alone and lacks a portion of them. The repertoire holds around 150,000 clones, with approximately 80% as singletons. Input material: PBMCs. The chain has TRBV2 and TRBJ1-4; 9 nucleotides line up with TRBD1. This TCR was sampled from a woman aged 18-30 years in good health and CMV-seronegative. The CDR3 loop is CASSVDRGGEKLFF. The CDR3 DNA reads as TGTGCCAGCAGTGTCGACAGGGGGGGCGAAAAACTGTTTTTT.